This entry concerns a single T cell receptor (beta chain). Its matching antigen is unknown. Per the germline V gene, CDR1 is SEHNR and CDR2 is FQNEAQ (reference sequence). The germline V and J ends were trimmed by 2 bases and 8 bases, with 13 bases remaining between them. The CDR3 has 14 amino acids. Clones were read by immunoSEQ multiplex PCR, and TCRdb kept only the in-frame ones, dropping some. The data contain 100,000 to 150,000 clones, just over 90% of them singletons. The sample is drawn from a study of T cell responses to AZD1222 COVID-19 vaccine. Study-wide findings and caveats: Reports say nearly half of spike-specific TCRs go after unmutated variant regions. Donors skewed white British and female; clonal diversity was possibly underestimated. There were repertoire samples only from the period after the peak T cell response.

The receptor was derived from an adult in good health. The rearrangement links TRBV7-9 to TRBJ2-1; D is perhaps TRBD1 (5 bases). This material consisted of peripheral blood, taken on day 0 of AZD1222 vaccination. This CDR3 reads CASSLSRVLDEQFF. CDR3 sequence (DNA): TGTGCCAGCAGCTTAAGCAGGGTATTGGATGAGCAGTTCTTC.